The present T cell receptor (beta chain) was sequenced within a study of early T cells in non-severe SARS-CoV-2 infection. Germline CDR1 reads KGHSH; CDR2 reads LQKENI. CDR3 length equals 12 residues. With V trimmed by 5 bases and J by 5 bases, 3 bases remained unmatched. Findings and caveats of the study: Matching with VDJdb favored anti-spike CD8 responses (missing private and CD4 specificities).

A single record per CDR3 protein comes from TCRdb applying MiXCR to the 5' RACE reads. The sample records tens of thousands of distinct CDR3 sequences, roughly 12% being singletons. This clonotype has at least ten counts. What it binds is not known. V is TRBV18 and J is TRBJ2-7; 7 bases agree with TRBD2. This receptor was identified in an adult who was a healthcare worker with PCR-confirmed SARS-CoV-2 infection or an uninfected control (not recorded which). Sequenced material: whole blood. CDR3 nucleotides: TGTGCCAGCTCAGAAACTAGCGACGAGCAGTACTTC. This translates into CASSETSDEQYF.